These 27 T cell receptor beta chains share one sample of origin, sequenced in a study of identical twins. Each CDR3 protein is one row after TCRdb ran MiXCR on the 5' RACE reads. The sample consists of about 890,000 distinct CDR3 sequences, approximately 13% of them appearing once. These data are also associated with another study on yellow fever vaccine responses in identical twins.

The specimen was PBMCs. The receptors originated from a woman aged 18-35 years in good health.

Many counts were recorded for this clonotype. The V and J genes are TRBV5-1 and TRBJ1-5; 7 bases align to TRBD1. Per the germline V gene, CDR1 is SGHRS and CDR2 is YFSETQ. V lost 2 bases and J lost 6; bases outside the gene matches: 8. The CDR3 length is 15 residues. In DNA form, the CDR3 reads TGCGCCAGCAGCTTTACCGGGACAGAGGGTCAGCCCCAGCATTTT. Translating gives CASSFTGTEGQPQHF. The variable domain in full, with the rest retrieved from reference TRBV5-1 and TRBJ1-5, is KAGVTQTPRYLIKTRGQQVTLSCSPISGHRSVSWYQQTPGQGLQFLFEYFSETQRNKGNFPGRFSGRQFSNSRSEMNVSTLELGDSALYLCASSFTGTEGQPQHFGDGTRLSIL.

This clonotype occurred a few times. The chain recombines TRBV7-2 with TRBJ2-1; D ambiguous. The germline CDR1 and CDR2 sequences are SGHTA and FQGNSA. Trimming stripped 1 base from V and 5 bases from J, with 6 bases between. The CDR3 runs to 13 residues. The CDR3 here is CASSLDGDNEQFF. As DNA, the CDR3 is TGTGCCAGCAGCTTAGACGGAGACAATGAGCAGTTCTTC.

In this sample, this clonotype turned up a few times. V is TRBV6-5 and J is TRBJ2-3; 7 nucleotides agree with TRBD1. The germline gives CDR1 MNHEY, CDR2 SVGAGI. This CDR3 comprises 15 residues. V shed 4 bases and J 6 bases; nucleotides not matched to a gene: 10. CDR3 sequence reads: CASSSGQKIFDTQYF. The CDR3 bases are TGTGCCAGCAGTTCGGGACAGAAGATCTTTGATACGCAGTATTTT.

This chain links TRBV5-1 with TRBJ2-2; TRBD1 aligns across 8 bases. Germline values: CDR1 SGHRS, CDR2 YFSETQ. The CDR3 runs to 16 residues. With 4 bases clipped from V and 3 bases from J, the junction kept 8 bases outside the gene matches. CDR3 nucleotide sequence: TGCGCCAGCAGCCCGGGTCCAGGGGGCTACACCGGGGAGCTGTTTTTT. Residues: CASSPGPGGYTGELFF.

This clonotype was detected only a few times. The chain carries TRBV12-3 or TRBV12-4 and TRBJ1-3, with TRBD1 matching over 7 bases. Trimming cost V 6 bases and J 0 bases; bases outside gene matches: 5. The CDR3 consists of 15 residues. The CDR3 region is CASREGTVSGNTIYF. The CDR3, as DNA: TGTGCCAGCAGGGAGGGGACAGTCTCTGGAAACACCATATATTTT.

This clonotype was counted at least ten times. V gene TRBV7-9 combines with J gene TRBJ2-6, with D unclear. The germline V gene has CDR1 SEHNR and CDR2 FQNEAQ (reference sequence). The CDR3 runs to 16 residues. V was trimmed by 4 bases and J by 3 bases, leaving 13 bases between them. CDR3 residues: CASSSQTTRGANVLTF. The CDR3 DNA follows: TGTGCCAGCAGCTCTCAGACGACTCGTGGGGCCAACGTCCTGACTTTC.

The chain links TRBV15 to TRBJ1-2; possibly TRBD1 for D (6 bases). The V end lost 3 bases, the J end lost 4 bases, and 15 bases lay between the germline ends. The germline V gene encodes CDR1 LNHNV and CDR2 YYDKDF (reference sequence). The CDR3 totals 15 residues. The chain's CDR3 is CATSRKVTGSYGYTF. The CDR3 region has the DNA TGTGCCACCAGCAGGAAGGTTACAGGGTCCTATGGCTACACCTTC.

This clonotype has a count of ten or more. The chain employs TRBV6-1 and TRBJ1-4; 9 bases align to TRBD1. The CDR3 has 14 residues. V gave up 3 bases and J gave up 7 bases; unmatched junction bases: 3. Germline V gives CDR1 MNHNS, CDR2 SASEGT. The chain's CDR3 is CASSEGQGGEKLFF. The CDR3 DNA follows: TGTGCCAGCAGTGAGGGACAGGGTGGTGAAAAACTGTTTTTT.

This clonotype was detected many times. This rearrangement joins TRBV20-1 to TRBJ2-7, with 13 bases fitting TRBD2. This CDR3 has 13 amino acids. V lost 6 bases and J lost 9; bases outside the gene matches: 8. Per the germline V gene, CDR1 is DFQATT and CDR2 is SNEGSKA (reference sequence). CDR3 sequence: CSASGTSGNGQYF. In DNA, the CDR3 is TGCAGTGCCTCCGGGACTAGCGGGAACGGGCAGTACTTC.

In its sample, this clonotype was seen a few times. The CDR3 nucleotides read TGTGCCAGCACCTTCAGGGGTTCCCACGAGCAGTACTTC. Translation: CASTFRGSHEQYF. The chain has TRBV7-9 and TRBJ2-7; maybe TRBD1 (6 bases). The CDR3 is 13 residues long. Between the trimmed V and J ends, which lost 7 bases and 5 bases, there was a span of 15 bases. Germline CDR1 SEHNR, CDR2 FQNEAQ (reference sequence).

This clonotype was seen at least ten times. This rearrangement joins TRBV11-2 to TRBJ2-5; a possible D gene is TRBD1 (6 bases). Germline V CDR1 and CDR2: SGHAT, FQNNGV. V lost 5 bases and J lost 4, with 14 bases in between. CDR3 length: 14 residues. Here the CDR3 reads CASSPSGVSETQYF. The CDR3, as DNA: TGTGCCAGCAGCCCCTCAGGGGTTTCAGAGACCCAGTACTTC.

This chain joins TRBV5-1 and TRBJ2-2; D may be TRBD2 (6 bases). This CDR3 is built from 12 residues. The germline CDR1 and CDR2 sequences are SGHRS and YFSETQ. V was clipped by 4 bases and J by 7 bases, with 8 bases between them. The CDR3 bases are TGCGCCAGCAGCCCGACTAGCGGGGAGCTGTTTTTT. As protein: CASSPTSGELFF.

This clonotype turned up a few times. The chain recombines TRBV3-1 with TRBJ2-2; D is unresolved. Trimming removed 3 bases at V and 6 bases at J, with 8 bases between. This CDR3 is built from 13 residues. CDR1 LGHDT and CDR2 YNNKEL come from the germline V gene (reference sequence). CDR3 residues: CASSHLGAGELFF. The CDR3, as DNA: TGTGCCAGCAGCCATTTAGGAGCCGGGGAGCTGTTTTTT.

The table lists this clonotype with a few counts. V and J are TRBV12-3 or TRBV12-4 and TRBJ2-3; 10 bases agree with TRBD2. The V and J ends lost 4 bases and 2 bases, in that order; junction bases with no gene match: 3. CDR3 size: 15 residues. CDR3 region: CASSSAGGNTDTQYF. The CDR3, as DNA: TGTGCCAGCAGTTCAGCGGGAGGGAACACAGATACGCAGTATTTT.

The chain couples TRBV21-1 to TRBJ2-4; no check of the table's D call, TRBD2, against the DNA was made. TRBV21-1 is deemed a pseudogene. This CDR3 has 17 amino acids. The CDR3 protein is CASSKGRGTKSSNIQYF. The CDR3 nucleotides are TGTGCCAGCAGCAAAGGGAGGGGGACTAAAAGCAGTAACATTCAGTACTTC.

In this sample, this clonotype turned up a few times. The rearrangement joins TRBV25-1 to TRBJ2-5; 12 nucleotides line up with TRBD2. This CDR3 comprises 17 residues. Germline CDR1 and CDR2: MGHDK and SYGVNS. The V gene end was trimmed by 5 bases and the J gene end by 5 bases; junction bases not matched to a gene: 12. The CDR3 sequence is CASSSGLAGFVRETQYF. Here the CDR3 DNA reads TGTGCCAGCAGTTCAGGACTAGCGGGATTTGTTCGGGAGACCCAGTACTTC.

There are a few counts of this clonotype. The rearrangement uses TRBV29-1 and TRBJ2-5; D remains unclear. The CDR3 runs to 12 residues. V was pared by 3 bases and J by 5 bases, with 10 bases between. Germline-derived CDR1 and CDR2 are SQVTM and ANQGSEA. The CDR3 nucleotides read TGCAGCGTTGAGTTAATAGGGGAGACCCAGTACTTC. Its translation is CSVELIGETQYF.

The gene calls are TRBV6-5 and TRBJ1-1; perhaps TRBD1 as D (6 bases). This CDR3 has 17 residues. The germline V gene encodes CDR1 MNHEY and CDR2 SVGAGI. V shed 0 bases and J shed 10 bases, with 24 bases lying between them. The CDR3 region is CASSYSGQGSSHAAAFF. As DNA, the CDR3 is TGTGCCAGCAGTTACTCCGGTCAGGGGTCTTCCCACGCTGCAGCTTTCTTT.

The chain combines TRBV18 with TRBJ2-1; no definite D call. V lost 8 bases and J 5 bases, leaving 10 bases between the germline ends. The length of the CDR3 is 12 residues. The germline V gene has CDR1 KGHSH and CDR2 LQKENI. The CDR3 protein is CASLNMNNEQFF. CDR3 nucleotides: TGTGCCAGCCTAAACATGAACAATGAGCAGTTCTTC.

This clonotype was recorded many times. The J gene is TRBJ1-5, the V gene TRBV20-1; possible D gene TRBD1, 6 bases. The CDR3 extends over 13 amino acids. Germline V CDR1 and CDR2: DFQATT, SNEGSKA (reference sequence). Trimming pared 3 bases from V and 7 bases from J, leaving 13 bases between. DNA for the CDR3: TGCAGTGCTAGCAGAACAGGGCTCCAGCCCCAGCATTTT. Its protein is CSASRTGLQPQHF.

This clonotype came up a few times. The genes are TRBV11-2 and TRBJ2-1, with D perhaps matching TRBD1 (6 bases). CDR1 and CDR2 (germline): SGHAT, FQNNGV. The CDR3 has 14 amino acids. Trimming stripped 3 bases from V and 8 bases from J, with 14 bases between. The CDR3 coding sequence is TGTGCCAGCAGCTTCAGCAGGGGTGAGGATGAGCAGTTCTTC. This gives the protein CASSFSRGEDEQFF. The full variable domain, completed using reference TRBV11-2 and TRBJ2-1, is EAGVAQSPRYKIIEKRQSVAFWCNPISGHATLYWYQQILGQGPKLLIQFQNNGVVDDSQLPKDRFSAERLKGVDSTLKIQPAKLEDSAVYLCASSFSRGEDEQFFGPGTRLTVL.

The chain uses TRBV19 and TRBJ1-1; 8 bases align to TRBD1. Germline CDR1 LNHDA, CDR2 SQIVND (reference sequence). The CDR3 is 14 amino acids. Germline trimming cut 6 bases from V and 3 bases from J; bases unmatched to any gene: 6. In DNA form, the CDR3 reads TGTGCCAGTAGGAGGACAGGGATCGACACTGAAGCTTTCTTT. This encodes CASRRTGIDTEAFF.

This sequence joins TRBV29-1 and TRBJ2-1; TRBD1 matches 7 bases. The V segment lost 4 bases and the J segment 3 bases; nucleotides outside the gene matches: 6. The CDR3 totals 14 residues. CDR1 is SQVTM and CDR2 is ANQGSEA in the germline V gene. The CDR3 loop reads CSVVGTALYNEQFF. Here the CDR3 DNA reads TGCAGCGTTGTGGGGACAGCCCTCTACAATGAGCAGTTCTTC.

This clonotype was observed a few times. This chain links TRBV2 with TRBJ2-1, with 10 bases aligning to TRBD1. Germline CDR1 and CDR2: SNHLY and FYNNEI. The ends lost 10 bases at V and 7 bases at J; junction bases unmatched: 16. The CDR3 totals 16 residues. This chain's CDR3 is CATRDRGRFVPNEQFF. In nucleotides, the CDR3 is TGTGCCACCCGGGACAGGGGCCGCTTTGTCCCTAATGAGCAGTTCTTC. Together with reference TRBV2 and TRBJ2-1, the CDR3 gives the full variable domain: EPEVTQTPSHQVTQMGQEVILRCVPISNHLYFYWYRQILGQKVEFLVSFYNNEISEKSEIFDDQFSVERPDGSNFTLKIRSTKLEDSAMYFCATRDRGRFVPNEQFFGPGTRLTVL.

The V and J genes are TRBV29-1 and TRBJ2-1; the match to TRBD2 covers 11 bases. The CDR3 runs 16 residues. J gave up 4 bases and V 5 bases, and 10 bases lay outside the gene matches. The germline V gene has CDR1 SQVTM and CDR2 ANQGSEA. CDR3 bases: TGCAGCGTTAGACTAGCGGGGAGCTCTCAATACAATGAGCAGTTCTTC. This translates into CSVRLAGSSQYNEQFF.

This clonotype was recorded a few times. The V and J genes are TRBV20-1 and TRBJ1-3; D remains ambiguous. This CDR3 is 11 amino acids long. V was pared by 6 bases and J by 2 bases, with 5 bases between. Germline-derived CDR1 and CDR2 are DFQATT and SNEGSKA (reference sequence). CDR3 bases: TGCAGTGCAAAGACTGGAAACACCATATATTTT. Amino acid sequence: CSAKTGNTIYF.

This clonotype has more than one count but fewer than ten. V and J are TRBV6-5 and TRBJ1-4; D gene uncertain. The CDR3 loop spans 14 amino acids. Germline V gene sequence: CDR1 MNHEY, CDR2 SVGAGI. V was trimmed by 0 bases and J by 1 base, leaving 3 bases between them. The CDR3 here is CASSYSRTNEKLFF. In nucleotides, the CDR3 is TGTGCCAGCAGTTACTCCCGAACTAATGAAAAACTGTTTTTT.